Below are 17 T cell receptor beta chains sequenced from a single sample in a study of T-cell reconstitution after alpha-beta-depleted transplantation in children. As it was prepared, the TCRbeta library received unique molecular identifiers. TCRdb ran MiXCR on the PCR reads and lists one entry per CDR3 protein. Found here are around 700,000 distinct CDR3 sequences, about an eighth of them singletons; the top ten hold around 0.76%. This material consisted of PBMCs, taken before TCRalphabeta/CD19-depleted stem cell transplant. The receptor set was obtained from a girl aged 2-15 years with congenital amegakaryocytic thrombocytopenia, due to receive a stem cell transplant.

This clonotype was observed at least ten times. The CDR3 protein is CASSQDGDTQYF. The DNA for the CDR3 is TGTGCCAGCAGCCAAGATGGAGATACGCAGTATTTT. V and J are TRBV3-1 and TRBJ2-3; D unclear. Trimming shortened V by 0 bases and J by 5 bases, and 3 bases separated the two germline ends. Germline CDR1 reads LGHDT; CDR2 reads YNNKEL (reference sequence). CDR3 length: 12 amino acids.

This clonotype was detected many times. The rearrangement links TRBV5-1 to TRBJ1-1, with a tentative D call TRBD1 (6 bases). Germline assignment: CDR1 SGHRS and CDR2 YFSETQ. Trimming stripped 4 bases from V and 3 bases from J, with 13 bases between. The CDR3 loop spans 14 amino acids. This CDR3 reads CASSALTGHTEAFF. CDR3 bases: TGCGCCAGCAGCGCACTGACAGGCCACACTGAAGCTTTCTTT.

This clonotype came up a few times. J is TRBJ2-5 and V is TRBV14, with D possibly matching TRBD2 (5 bases). V lost 1 base and J lost 10, with 10 bases in between. Germline V gene sequence: CDR1 SGHDN, CDR2 FVKESK. CDR3 length equals 12 residues. CDR3 in DNA: TGTGCCAGCAGCCAAGGGGGAGCGGACCAGTACTTC. Translation: CASSQGGADQYF.

This clonotype was counted many times. The J gene is TRBJ2-7, the V gene TRBV5-1; D unclear. This CDR3 region has 13 residues. Germline CDR1 and CDR2: SGHRS and YFSETQ. V lost 4 bases and J 2 bases, leaving 10 bases between the germline ends. The CDR3 is CASSPDLAYEQYF. Written as DNA, the CDR3 is TGCGCCAGCAGCCCCGACCTGGCCTACGAGCAGTACTTC.

This clonotype was found a few times. This rearrangement joins TRBV5-1 to TRBJ2-1; 7 positions match TRBD1. CDR1 and CDR2 from the germline V gene are SGHRS and YFSETQ. CDR3 size: 17 residues. V lost 3 bases to trimming and J lost 0 bases; unmatched junction nucleotides: 9. CDR3 DNA sequence: TGCGCCAGCAGCTCACCACAGACAGGGACCTCCTACAATGAGCAGTTCTTC. Translation: CASSSPQTGTSYNEQFF.

This clonotype was counted only a few times. The gene calls are TRBV5-1 and TRBJ2-1, with D perhaps matching TRBD1 (6 bases). CDR1 SGHRS and CDR2 YFSETQ come from the germline V gene. This CDR3 is built from 12 residues. V gave up 2 bases and J gave up 8 bases, with 8 bases separating them. The DNA for the CDR3 is TGCGCCAGCAGCTTCGGACAGCATGAGCAGTTCTTC. Translating it yields CASSFGQHEQFF.

This clonotype has ten or more counts. This chain uses TRBV20-1 with TRBJ2-3; no clear D gene. The CDR3 extends over 14 amino acids. CDR1 is DFQATT, CDR2 SNEGSKA, per germline (reference sequence). The V end lost 4 bases, the J end lost 0 bases, and 11 bases lay between the germline ends. Written as DNA, the CDR3 is TGCAGTGCTACACCCTCCGGCAGCACAGATACGCAGTATTTT. Encoded protein: CSATPSGSTDTQYF.

This clonotype came up many times. This rearrangement joins TRBV2 to TRBJ2-1; 9 bases fit TRBD2. There are 19 residues in the CDR3. The V segment lost 8 bases and the J segment 0 bases; nucleotides outside the gene matches: 17. Germline CDR1 reads SNHLY; CDR2 reads FYNNEI. CDR3 in amino acids: CASGFPTGASGTSYNEQFF. The CDR3 nucleotides are TGTGCCAGCGGATTCCCGACTGGCGCTAGCGGGACCTCCTACAATGAGCAGTTCTTC. Filled out from reference TRBV2 and TRBJ2-1, the complete variable domain reads EPEVTQTPSHQVTQMGQEVILRCVPISNHLYFYWYRQILGQKVEFLVSFYNNEISEKSEIFDDQFSVERPDGSNFTLKIRSTKLEDSAMYFCASGFPTGASGTSYNEQFFGPGTRLTVL.

This clonotype was detected many times. The chain recombines TRBV20-1 with TRBJ2-7, with D maybe TRBD2 (6 bases). Germline V CDR1 and CDR2: DFQATT, SNEGSKA (reference sequence). The V and J ends lost 3 bases and 2 bases respectively, with 20 bases between them. The CDR3 loop spans 16 amino acids. The CDR3 is CSASPLARAGTYEQYF. DNA of the CDR3: TGCAGTGCTAGCCCCCTAGCGAGAGCGGGTACCTACGAGCAGTACTTC.

About this clonotype: At one end, the junction sequence differs from germline, possibly due to a read error. The chain recombines TRBV5-1 with TRBJ2-3; 10 bases are shared with TRBD2. Germline V lookup: CDR1 SGHRS, CDR2 YFSETQ. This CDR3 has 15 residues. Here the CDR3 reads CASSLSSGSTDTHYF. The CDR3 coding sequence is TGCGCCAGCAGCCTATCTAGCGGGAGCACAGATACGCATTATTTT.

This clonotype was counted many times. The chain uses TRBV7-2 and TRBJ1-5; D not resolved. The CDR3 spans 17 residues. V was shortened by 1 base and J by 2 bases, with 15 bases between the two germline ends. The germline V gene encodes CDR1 SGHTA and CDR2 FQGNSA. CDR3 loop: CASSLVIRGLGNQPQHF. CDR3 bases: TGTGCCAGCAGCTTAGTGATCCGTGGTTTAGGCAATCAGCCCCAGCATTTT.

The chain couples TRBV5-1 to TRBJ2-7; tentatively, D is TRBD1 (6 bases). Trimming took 0 bases from V and 0 from J, leaving 10 bases between them. CDR3 size: 15 residues. CDR1 SGHRS and CDR2 YFSETQ come from the germline V gene. Here the CDR3 DNA reads TGCGCCAGCAGCTTGGAAGGACAGCACTCCTACGAGCAGTACTTC. Protein sequence: CASSLEGQHSYEQYF.

This clonotype has at least ten counts. The CDR3 spells CASSATGSSVGYLFF. CDR3 in DNA: TGCGCCAGCAGCGCGACAGGTTCCTCCGTGGGCTATCTGTTTTTT. This rearrangement joins TRBV5-1 to TRBJ1-4, with D tentatively TRBD1 (6 bases). The CDR3 is 15 amino acids. Deletions cut 4 bases from V and 14 bases from J, with 24 bases between. Germline-derived CDR1 and CDR2 are SGHRS and YFSETQ.

The gene calls are TRBV5-1 and TRBJ2-1; 7 bases match TRBD1. Germline V lookup: CDR1 SGHRS, CDR2 YFSETQ. This CDR3 spans 16 amino acids. V shed 4 bases, J shed 1 base, and the junction held 8 bases outside the gene matches. The CDR3 DNA follows: TGCGCCAGCAGCCTCACGGACAGGCATTCCTACAATGAGCAGTTCTTC. Its translation: CASSLTDRHSYNEQFF.

This clonotype was picked up a small number of times. The V and J genes are TRBV6-2 or TRBV6-3 and TRBJ2-7; D call uncertain. Per germline, CDR1 MNHEY and CDR2 SVGEGT. V dropped 2 bases and J dropped 3 bases, with 26 bases sitting between them. This CDR3 is built from 19 residues. CDR3: CASSYETTVLTVLGYEQYF. The CDR3 region has the DNA TGTGCCAGCAGTTACGAAACCACCGTTCTAACGGTCCTAGGCTACGAGCAGTACTTC.

This clonotype occurred a few times. V usage is TRBV20-1 and J usage is TRBJ1-1; no firm D call. V was trimmed by 1 base and J by 11 bases, leaving 11 bases between them. Germline values: CDR1 DFQATT, CDR2 SNEGSKA (reference sequence). The CDR3 covers 11 residues. The CDR3 loop reads CSARAMPRAFF. The CDR3 nucleotides are TGCAGTGCTAGAGCCATGCCGCGGGCTTTCTTT.

The rearrangement joins TRBV7-6 to TRBJ2-7; perhaps D is TRBD1 or TRBD2 (5 bases each). Germline V gene data show CDR1 as SGHVS and CDR2 as FNYEAQ. Trimming shortened V by 5 bases and J by 2 bases, and 16 bases separated the two germline ends. This CDR3 region has 15 residues. The CDR3 sequence: CASSRNRDPPYEQYF. The CDR3 DNA reads TGTGCCAGCAGCCGTAACCGGGACCCTCCCTACGAGCAGTACTTC.